This T cell receptor beta chain was observed in a study of response to subunit inactivated influenza vaccine. Study results and limitations: Only a handful of new T cells, the authors suggested, are recruited with each seasonal influenza vaccination.

This clonotype was counted a few times. Its antigen is undetermined. The CDR3 contains 15 residues. Trimming shortened V by 0 bases and J by 5 bases, and 10 bases separated the two germline ends. Germline CDR1 reads KGHSH; CDR2 reads LQKENI. TCRdb reanalysed the RT-PCR reads using MiXCR and keeps one entry per CDR3 protein. The sample consists of more than 200,000 distinct CDR3 sequences, 10% to 15% of them appearing once. This specimen consisted of non-naive T cells sorted from PBMCs, obtained 14 to 15 days before vaccination. This TCR derives from a man aged 45 to 65 who received an inactivated influenza vaccine. The chain combines TRBV18 with TRBJ2-2; no reliable D call. The DNA for the CDR3 is TGTGCCAGCTCACCACCGAACAGACAAACCGGGGAGCTGTTTTTT. This sequence encodes CASSPPNRQTGELFF.